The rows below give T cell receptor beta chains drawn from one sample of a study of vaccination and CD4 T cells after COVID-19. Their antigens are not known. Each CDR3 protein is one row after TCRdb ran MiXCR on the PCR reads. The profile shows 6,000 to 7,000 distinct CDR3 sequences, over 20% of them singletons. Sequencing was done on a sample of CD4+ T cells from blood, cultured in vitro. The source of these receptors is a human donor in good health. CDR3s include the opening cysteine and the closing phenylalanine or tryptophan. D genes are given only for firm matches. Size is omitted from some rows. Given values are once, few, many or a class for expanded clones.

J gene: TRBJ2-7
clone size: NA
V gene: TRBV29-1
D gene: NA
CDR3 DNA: TGCAGCGTAGGGGACACGGGGTACGAGCAGTACTTC
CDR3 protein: CSVGDTGYEQYF

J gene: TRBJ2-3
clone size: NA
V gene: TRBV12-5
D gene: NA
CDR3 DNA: TGTGCTAGTGGTCCTAGGGTTGCAGATACGCAGTATTTT
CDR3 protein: CASGPRVADTQYF

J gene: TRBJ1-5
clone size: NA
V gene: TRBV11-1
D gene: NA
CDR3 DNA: TGTGCCAGCAGCTTGAAGGGCGATGCAGGACAGCCCCAGCATTTT
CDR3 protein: CASSLKGDAGQPQHF

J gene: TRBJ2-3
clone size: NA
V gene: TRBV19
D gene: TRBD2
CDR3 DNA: TGTGCCAGTAGTACAGGACTAGCCCTGGGAACAGATACGCAGTATTTT
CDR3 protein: CASSTGLALGTDTQYF

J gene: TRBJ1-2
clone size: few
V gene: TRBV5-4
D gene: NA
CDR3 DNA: TGTGCCAGCAGTGGAGGTGGAGCTAACTATGGCTACACCTTC
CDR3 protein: CASSGGGANYGYTF

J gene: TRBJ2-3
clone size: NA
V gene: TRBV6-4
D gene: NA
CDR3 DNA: TGTGCCAGCAGTGACTCCCTAATCGATACGCAGTATTTT
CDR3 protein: CASSDSLIDTQYF

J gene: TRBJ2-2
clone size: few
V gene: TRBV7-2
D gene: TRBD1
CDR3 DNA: TGTGCCAGCAGCCGGTCTCGGGACAGGGTGACTACCGGGGAGCTGTTTTTT
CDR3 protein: CASSRSRDRVTTGELFF

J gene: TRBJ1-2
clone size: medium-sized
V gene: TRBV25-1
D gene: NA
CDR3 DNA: TGTGCCAGCAGTGAGGGGCAGGGCCATGGCTACACCTTC
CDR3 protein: CASSEGQGHGYTF

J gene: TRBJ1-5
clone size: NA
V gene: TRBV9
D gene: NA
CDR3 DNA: TGTGCCAGCAGCGTAGGAACCGTGGGCAATCAGCCCCAGCATTTT
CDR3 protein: CASSVGTVGNQPQHF

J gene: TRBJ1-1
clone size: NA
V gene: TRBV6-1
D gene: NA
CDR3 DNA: TGTGCCAGCGGCACACCCGGGGGGACTGAAGCTTTCTTT
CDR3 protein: CASGTPGGTEAFF

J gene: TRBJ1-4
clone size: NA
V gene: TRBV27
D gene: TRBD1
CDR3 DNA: TGTGCCAGCAGTTTAAGGCCAGGGGGTCTTGAAAAACTGTTTTTT
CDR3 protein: CASSLRPGGLEKLFF

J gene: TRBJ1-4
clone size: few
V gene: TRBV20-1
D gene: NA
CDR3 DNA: TGCAGTGCTAGATCGTGGGGTAATGAAAAACTGTTTTTT
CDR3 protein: CSARSWGNEKLFF

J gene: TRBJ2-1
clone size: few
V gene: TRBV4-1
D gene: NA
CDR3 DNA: TGCGCCAGCAGCCAAGTAGACTTGGGGCTTTTCATTTACAATGAGCAGTTCTTC
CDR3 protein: CASSQVDLGLFIYNEQFF

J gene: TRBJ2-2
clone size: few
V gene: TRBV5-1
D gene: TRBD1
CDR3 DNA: TGCGCCAGCAGCAAAGACAGGGCGGGGGAGCTGTTTTTT
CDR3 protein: CASSKDRAGELFF

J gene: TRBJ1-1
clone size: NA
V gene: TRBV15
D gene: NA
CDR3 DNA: TGTGCCACCACCAAAATTCAGGTGAACACTGAAGCTTTCTTT
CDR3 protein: CATTKIQVNTEAFF

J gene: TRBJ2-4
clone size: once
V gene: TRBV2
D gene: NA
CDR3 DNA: TGTGCCAGCAGGGGACTGACTTTACTAGCCAAAAACATTCAGTACTTC
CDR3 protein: CASRGLTLLAKNIQYF

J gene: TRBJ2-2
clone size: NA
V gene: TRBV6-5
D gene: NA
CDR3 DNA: TGTGCCAGCAGTTACTCGTATGAAGGGGGAGGAGGCGGGGAGCTGTTTTTT
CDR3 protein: CASSYSYEGGGGGELFF

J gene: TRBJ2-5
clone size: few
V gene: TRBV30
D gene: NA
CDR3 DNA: TGTGCCTGGAGAACTGGGACCGCCGGGGAGACCCAGTACTTC
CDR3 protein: CAWRTGTAGETQYF

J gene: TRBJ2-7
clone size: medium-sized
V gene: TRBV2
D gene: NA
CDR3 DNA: TGTGCCAGCAGCCTTGACAGTTACTACGAGCAGTACTTC
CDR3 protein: CASSLDSYYEQYF

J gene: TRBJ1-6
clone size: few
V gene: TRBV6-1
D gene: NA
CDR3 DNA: TGTGCCAGCAAACTCAGCAAGATTGATTCACCCCTCCACTTT
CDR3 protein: CASKLSKIDSPLHF

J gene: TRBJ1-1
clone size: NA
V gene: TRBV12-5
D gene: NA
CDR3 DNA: TGTGCTAGTGGTTTGGTACAGCAGGGGAACATGAACACTGAAGCTTTCTTT
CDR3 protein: CASGLVQQGNMNTEAFF

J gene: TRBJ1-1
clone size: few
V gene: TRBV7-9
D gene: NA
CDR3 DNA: TGTGCCAGCAGCTTACTTGAAGGCCCAGGGAACACTGAAGCTTTCTTT
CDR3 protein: CASSLLEGPGNTEAFF

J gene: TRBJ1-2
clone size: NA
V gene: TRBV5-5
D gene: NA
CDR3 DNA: TGTGCCAGCAGCTTGGTACCGGGATCTAACTATGGCTACACCTTC
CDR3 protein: CASSLVPGSNYGYTF

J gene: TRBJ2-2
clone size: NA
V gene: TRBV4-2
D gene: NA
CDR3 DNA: TGTGCCAGCAGCCAAGAGTGGGCCAACACCGGGGAGCTGTTTTTT
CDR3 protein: CASSQEWANTGELFF

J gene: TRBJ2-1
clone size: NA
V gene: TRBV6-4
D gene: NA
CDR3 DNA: TGTGCCAGCAGTGACTCGGCTAGAAGCTCCTACAATGAGCAGTTCTTC
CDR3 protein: CASSDSARSSYNEQFF

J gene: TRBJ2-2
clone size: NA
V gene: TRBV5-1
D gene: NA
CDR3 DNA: TGCGCCAGCAGCTGGGCCACCGGGGAGCTGTTTTTT
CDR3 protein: CASSWATGELFF

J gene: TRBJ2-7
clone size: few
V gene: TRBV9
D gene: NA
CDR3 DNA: TGTGCCAGCAGCGTCGGTCTGGACAGAACCTACGAGCAGTACTTC
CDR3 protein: CASSVGLDRTYEQYF

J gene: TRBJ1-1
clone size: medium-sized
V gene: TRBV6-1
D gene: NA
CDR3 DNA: TGTGCCAGCAATACCAGGCAAAACACTGAAGCTTTCTTT
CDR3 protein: CASNTRQNTEAFF

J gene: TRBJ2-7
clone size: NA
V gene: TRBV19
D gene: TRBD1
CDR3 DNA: TGTGCCAGTAGTGCCCAACAGGGGTACGAGCAGTACTTC
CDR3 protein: CASSAQQGYEQYF

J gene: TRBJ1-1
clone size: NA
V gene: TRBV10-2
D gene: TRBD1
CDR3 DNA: TGCGCCAGCAGGGGACAGGCGGGTGGCACTGAAGCTTTCTTT
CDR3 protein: CASRGQAGGTEAFF

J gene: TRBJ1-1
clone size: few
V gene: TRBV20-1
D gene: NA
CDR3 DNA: TGCAGTGCTAGGGTTTGGGGGGATCGGGTTGAAGCTTTCTTT
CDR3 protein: CSARVWGDRVEAFF